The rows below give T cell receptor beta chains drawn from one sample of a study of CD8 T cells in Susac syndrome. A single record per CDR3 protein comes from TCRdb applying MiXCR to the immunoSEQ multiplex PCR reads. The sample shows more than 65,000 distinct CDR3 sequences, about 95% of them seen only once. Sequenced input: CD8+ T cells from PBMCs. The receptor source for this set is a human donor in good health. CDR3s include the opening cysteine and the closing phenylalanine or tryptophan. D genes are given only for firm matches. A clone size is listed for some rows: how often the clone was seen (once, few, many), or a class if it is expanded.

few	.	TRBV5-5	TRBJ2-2	CASSFQGSNTGELFF	TGTGCCAGCAGCTTTCAGGGGTCGAACACCGGGGAGCTGTTTTTT
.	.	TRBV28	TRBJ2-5	CASTQGETQYF	TGTGCCAGCACCCAGGGGGAGACCCAGTACTTC
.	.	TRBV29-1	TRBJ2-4	CSVEGVMGHDKNIQYF	TGCAGCGTTGAGGGGGTAATGGGACATGACAAAAACATTCAGTACTTC
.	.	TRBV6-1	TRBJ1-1	CASSEDIGIEAFF	TGTGCCAGCAGTGAAGATATCGGAATTGAAGCTTTCTTT
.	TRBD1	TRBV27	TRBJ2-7	CASSLQGAEEQYF	TGTGCCAGCAGTTTACAGGGGGCCGAGGAGCAGTACTTC
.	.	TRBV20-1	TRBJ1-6	CSARDKGRNNSPLHF	TGCAGTGCTAGAGATAAGGGCAGGAATAATTCACCCCTCCACTTT
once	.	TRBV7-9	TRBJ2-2	CASSLKAGELFF	TGTGCCAGCAGCTTAAAGGCCGGGGAGCTGTTTTTT
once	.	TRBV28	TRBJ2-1	CASSPDISSYNEQFF	TGTGCCAGCAGCCCGGACATATCCTCCTACAATGAGCAGTTCTTC
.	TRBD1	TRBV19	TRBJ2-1	CASSIRTGKAEQFF	TGTGCCAGTAGTATTCGGACAGGGAAGGCTGAGCAGTTCTTC
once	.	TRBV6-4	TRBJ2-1	CASSDHSRQEQFF	TGTGCCAGCAGTGACCACTCCCGCCAGGAGCAGTTCTTC
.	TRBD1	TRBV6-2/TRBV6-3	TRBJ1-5	CASSYLDRPNQPQHF	TGTGCCAGCAGTTACTTGGACAGGCCCAATCAGCCCCAGCATTTT
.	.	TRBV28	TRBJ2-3	CASSSTSDRTDTQYF	TGTGCCAGCAGCTCGACATCCGATCGCACAGATACGCAGTATTTT
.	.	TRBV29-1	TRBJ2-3	CSADGTETNTDTQYF	TGCAGCGCCGACGGGACGGAGACGAACACAGATACGCAGTATTTT
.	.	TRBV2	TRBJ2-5	CASRTGSAWETQYF	TGTGCCAGCAGGACGGGGTCTGCGTGGGAGACCCAGTACTTC
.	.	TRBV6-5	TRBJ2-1	CASSYGLDRGNEQFF	TGTGCCAGCAGTTATGGACTGGACCGGGGCAATGAGCAGTTCTTC
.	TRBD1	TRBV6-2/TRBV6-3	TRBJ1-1	CASGHRGRTEAFF	TGTGCCAGCGGACACAGGGGACGGACTGAAGCTTTCTTT
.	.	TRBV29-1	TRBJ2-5	CSVAGFEETQYF	TGCAGCGTTGCAGGATTCGAAGAGACCCAGTACTTC
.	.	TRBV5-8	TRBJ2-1	CASSFLRTSPQDEQFF	TGTGCCAGCAGCTTCTTACGGACCTCCCCGCAGGATGAGCAGTTCTTC
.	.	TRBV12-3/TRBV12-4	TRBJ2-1	CASTVHYNEQFF	TGTGCCAGCACCGTTCATTACAATGAGCAGTTCTTC
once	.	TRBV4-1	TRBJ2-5	CASSLSSGANQETQYF	TGCGCCAGCAGCCTCTCCTCCGGGGCCAACCAAGAGACCCAGTACTTC
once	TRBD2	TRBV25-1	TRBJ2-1	CASSRAGALNEQFF	TGTGCCAGCAGTCGAGCGGGGGCCCTCAATGAGCAGTTCTTC
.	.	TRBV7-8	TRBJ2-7	CASSPRTYEQYF	TGTGCCAGCAGCCCCAGGACTTACGAGCAGTACTTC
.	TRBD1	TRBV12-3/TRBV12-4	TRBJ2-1	CASRRTGGTYNEQFF	TGTGCCAGCAGAAGAACAGGGGGCACCTACAATGAGCAGTTCTTC
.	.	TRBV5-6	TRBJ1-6	CASSHPGPLEVSPLHF	TGTGCCAGCAGCCACCCGGGACCCCTGGAAGTTTCACCCCTCCACTTT
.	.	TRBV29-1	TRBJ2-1	CSVRAAAVDEQFF	TGCAGCGTCCGAGCGGCAGCCGTCGATGAGCAGTTCTTC
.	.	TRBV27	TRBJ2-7	CASSPGTALEQYF	TGTGCCAGCAGTCCCGGGACGGCGCTCGAGCAGTACTTC
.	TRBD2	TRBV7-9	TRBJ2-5	CASSSWGGEETQYF	TGTGCCAGCAGCTCTTGGGGGGGGGAAGAGACCCAGTACTTC
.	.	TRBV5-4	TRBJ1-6	CASSLHALGSPLHF	TGTGCCAGCAGCTTACACGCCTTGGGTTCACCCCTCCACTTT
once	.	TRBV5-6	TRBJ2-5	CASSLVQPQETQYF	TGTGCCAGCAGCTTGGTACAGCCTCAAGAGACCCAGTACTTC
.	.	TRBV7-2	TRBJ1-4	CASSPQLAWGLEEKLFF	TGTGCCAGCAGCCCCCAACTGGCGTGGGGGCTAGAAGAAAAACTGTTTTTT
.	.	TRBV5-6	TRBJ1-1	CASSLVAGAEAFF	TGTGCCAGCAGCTTGGTGGCAGGGGCTGAAGCTTTCTTT
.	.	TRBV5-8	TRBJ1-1	CASSWGGFRHTEAFF	TGTGCCAGCAGCTGGGGCGGGTTCCGGCACACTGAAGCTTTCTTT
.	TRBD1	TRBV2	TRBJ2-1	CATEQGDNEQFF	TGTGCCACCGAACAGGGGGACAATGAGCAGTTCTTC
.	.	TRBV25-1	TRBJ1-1	CASSPTMNTEAFF	TGTGCCAGCAGTCCGACGATGAACACTGAAGCTTTCTTT
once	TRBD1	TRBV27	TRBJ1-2	CASSLTGTGYGYTF	TGTGCCAGCAGTTTGACCGGGACAGGGTATGGCTACACCTTC
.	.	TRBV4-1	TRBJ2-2	CASSQETFGGRTGELFF	TGCGCCAGCAGCCAAGAGACCTTCGGAGGGAGGACCGGGGAGCTGTTTTTT
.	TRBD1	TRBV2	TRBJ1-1	CASSPGGMNTEAFF	TGTGCCAGCAGTCCAGGGGGGATGAACACTGAAGCTTTCTTT
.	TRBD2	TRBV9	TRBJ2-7	CASSGRGDAYEQYF	TGTGCCAGCAGCGGTCGGGGGGACGCCTACGAGCAGTACTTC
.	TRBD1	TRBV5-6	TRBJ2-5	CASSLVPQGAETQYF	TGTGCCAGCAGCTTGGTCCCGCAGGGGGCTGAGACCCAGTACTTC
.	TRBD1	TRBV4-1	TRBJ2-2	CASSPRTGFNTGELFF	TGCGCCAGCAGCCCAAGGACAGGGTTTAACACCGGGGAGCTGTTTTTT
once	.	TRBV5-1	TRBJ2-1	CASSPTGYNEQFF	TGCGCCAGCAGCCCGACTGGGTACAATGAGCAGTTCTTC
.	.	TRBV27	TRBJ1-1	CASNPLGGGKNTEAFF	TGTGCCAGCAATCCGCTTGGGGGGGGAAAGAACACTGAAGCTTTCTTT
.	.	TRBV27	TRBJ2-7	CASSLSTGGYEQYF	TGTGCCAGCAGTTTATCGACAGGCGGCTACGAGCAGTACTTC
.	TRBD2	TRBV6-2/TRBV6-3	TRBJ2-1	CASTPSGTSGGIKSSYNEQFF	TGTGCCAGCACCCCCTCCGGGACTAGCGGGGGGATTAAGAGCTCCTACAATGAGCAGTTCTTC
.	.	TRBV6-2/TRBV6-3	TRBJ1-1	CASSYNWAEAFF	TGTGCCAGCAGTTACAATTGGGCGGAAGCTTTCTTT
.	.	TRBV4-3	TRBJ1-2	CASSQDHGGHYGYTF	TGCGCCAGCAGCCAAGATCACGGGGGGCACTATGGCTACACCTTC
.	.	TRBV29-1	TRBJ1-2	CSVEDRGNYGYTF	TGCAGCGTTGAGGACCGCGGAAACTATGGCTACACCTTC
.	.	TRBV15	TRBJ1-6	CATSTRGQSNSPLHF	TGTGCCACCAGCACTCGGGGCCAGAGTAATTCACCCCTCCACTTT
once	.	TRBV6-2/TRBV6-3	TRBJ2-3	CASRPLARSTDTQYF	TGTGCCAGCAGGCCCCTAGCGAGGAGCACAGACACGCAGTATTTT
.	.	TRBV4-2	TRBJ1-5	CASSPGDGNQPQHF	TGTGCCAGCAGCCCAGGCGACGGCAATCAGCCCCAGCATTTT
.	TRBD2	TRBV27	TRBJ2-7	CASSPLLSGGTYEQYF	TGTGCCAGCAGTCCCTTATTGAGCGGGGGCACCTACGAGCAGTACTTC
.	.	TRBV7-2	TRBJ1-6	CATTPGDSPLHF	TGTGCCACGACCCCCGGGGATTCACCCCTCCACTTT
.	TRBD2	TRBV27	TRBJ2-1	CASSSAGANNEQFF	TGTGCCAGCAGTTCAGCGGGGGCAAACAATGAGCAGTTCTTC
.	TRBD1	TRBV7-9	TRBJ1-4	CASSSFTGVANEKLFF	TGTGCCAGCAGCTCCTTTACAGGGGTGGCTAATGAAAAACTGTTTTTT